Listed here is a single T cell receptor (beta chain). Antigen specificity is unknown. The data are from a study of cytomegalovirus exposure and HLA in healthy donors. Vbeta (60) and Jbeta (13) primers were used in the PCR. Clones were sequenced by immunoSEQ multiplex PCR, and TCRdb holds only the in-frame ones, with some missing. The sample holds 100,000 to 150,000 clones, over 70% seen once. Regarding the study as a whole: The study designated around 150 TCR beta chains cytomegalovirus-associated. Common viral pathogens (according to a later analysis) appeared linked to several of the most significant clusters. Presence/absence analyses treated sequencing depth as roughly uniform across donors. Later analysis indicated greater clonal expansion among HLA-associated TCR beta chains than among equally common other chains.

The TCR sequence derives from a woman aged 45-59 years in good health and CMV-seropositive. Sequenced material: PBMCs.

Written as DNA, the CDR3 is TGTGCCAGCAGCTTAGATTCTGTCAGGGTCCCCGAGCAGTACTTC. Translating gives CASSLDSVRVPEQYF. The chain has TRBV7-9 and TRBJ2-7, with D possibly matching TRBD1 (5 bases). V dropped 1 base and J dropped 6 bases, with 16 bases sitting between them. CDR1 SEHNR and CDR2 FQNEAQ come from the germline V gene (reference sequence). CDR3 length equals 15 residues.